The text below deals with one TCR beta chain. The CDR3 totals 11 residues. The V end lost 2 bases, the J end lost 15 bases, and 8 bases lay between the germline ends. This specimen comes from a study of blood T cell repertoires in COVID-19. Across the study: Acute and convalescent COVID-19 specimens originated in the United States, Italy and Spain. In each case, the material was cDNA or gDNA derived from T cells, B-cell-depleted T cells, or PBMCs.

Authors' data handling: By means of reference gene primer amplification, nucleated cell counts were estimated. Clones were read by immunoSEQ multiplex PCR, and TCRdb kept only the in-frame ones, dropping some. V and J calls and clone size are given by that table; D and trimming were obtained from the DNA. The table has roughly 34,000 clones, 90% seen once. The chain is built from TRBV12-3 or TRBV12-4 and TRBJ2-6, with D unresolved. The sample consisted of peripheral blood. This receptor was identified in an older man with acute or convalescent COVID-19. CDR3: CASSLMAHLTF. In DNA, the CDR3 is TGTGCCAGCAGTTTAATGGCCCACCTGACTTTC.